This section outlines one TCR beta chain sequence together with its context. Antigen specificity is unknown. The data belong to a study of blood T cells in healthy people across ages. Study-wide findings and caveats: Measured against age, TCR beta diversity per million T cells decreased in a roughly linear manner.

The CDR3 contains 16 residues. The J segment lost 8 bases and the V segment lost 3 bases, leaving 12 bases of the junction unmatched. Using a J-beta primer mix together with a sample-barcoded 5' primer, a second PCR was run for roughly 6 to 12 cycles. TCRdb itself ran the 5' RACE reads through MiXCR, one entry per CDR3 protein. The sample yields 850,000 to 1,300,000 distinct CDR3 sequences, 45% seen once. The sequencing sample was made of blood. The chain has TRBV12-3 or TRBV12-4 and TRBJ2-4; TRBD2 agrees at 8 bases. The source of this sequence is a woman aged 60-75 years in good health. The CDR3 loop reads CASSFGSAGGGDIQYF. CDR3 coding DNA: TGTGCCAGCAGTTTTGGTTCGGCGGGAGGAGGTGACATTCAGTACTTC.